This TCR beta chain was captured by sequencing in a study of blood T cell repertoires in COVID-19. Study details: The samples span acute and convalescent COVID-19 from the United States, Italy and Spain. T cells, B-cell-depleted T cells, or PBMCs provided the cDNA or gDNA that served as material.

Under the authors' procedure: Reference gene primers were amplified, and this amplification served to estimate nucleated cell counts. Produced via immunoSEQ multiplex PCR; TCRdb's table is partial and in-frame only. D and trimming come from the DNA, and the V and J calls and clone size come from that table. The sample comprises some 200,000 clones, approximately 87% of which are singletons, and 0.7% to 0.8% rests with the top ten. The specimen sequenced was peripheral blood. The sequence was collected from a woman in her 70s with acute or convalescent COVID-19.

CDR3: CASRSGETQYF. In DNA form, the CDR3 reads TGTGCCAGCCGCTCGGGGGAGACCCAGTACTTC. The chain couples TRBV5-4 to TRBJ2-5; maybe TRBD2 (5 bases). The ends were cut back, 7 bases at V and 5 bases at J, with 9 bases in the middle. Germline CDR1 SGHNT, CDR2 YYREEE (reference sequence). The length of the CDR3 is 11 residues.